What follows are 26 T cell receptor beta chains derived from one specimen sequenced in a study of blood T cell repertoires in COVID-19. Data came from immunoSEQ multiplex PCR; TCRdb stores just in-frame clones and leaves some out. Among 65,000 to 85,000 clones listed, around 87% were seen once. Sample: peripheral blood. These receptors were taken from a woman younger than 35 with acute or convalescent COVID-19.

DNA for the CDR3: TGTGCCAGCAGCCGGGCCGGGACAGGGGGTGCAACTAATGAAAAACTGTTTTTT. Its translation: CASSRAGTGGATNEKLFF. The chain carries TRBV3-1 (or the pseudogene TRBV3-2) and TRBJ1-4, with 11 positions matching TRBD1. The CDR3 is 18 residues long. Germline loops: CDR1 LGHDT, CDR2 YNNKEL (reference sequence). V trimming: 4 bases; J trimming: 0 bases; junction bases outside the gene matches: 7.

The gene calls are TRBV6-5 and TRBJ1-2, with 7 positions matching TRBD1. This CDR3 spans 13 amino acids. V was clipped by 5 bases and J by 2 bases; unmatched bases: 2. The germline V gene encodes CDR1 MNHEY and CDR2 SVGAGI. This chain's CDR3 is CASSPDRNYGYTF. The DNA for the CDR3 is TGTGCCAGCAGTCCGGACAGGAACTATGGCTACACCTTC.

This chain joins TRBV4-1 and TRBJ1-1, with D hard to call. In germline, CDR1 is MGHRA, CDR2 YSYEKL. CDR3 length: 14 amino acids. V was shortened by 2 bases and J by 2 bases, with 9 bases between the two germline ends. CDR3 DNA: TGCGCCAGCAGCCAACTCCCAGGAAACACTGAAGCTTTCTTT. Residues: CASSQLPGNTEAFF.

The chain employs TRBV5-1 and TRBJ2-5; 14 bases agree with TRBD2. The germline V gene has CDR1 SGHRS and CDR2 YFSETQ. The CDR3 has 16 residues. Losses at the gene ends were 4 bases for V and 3 bases for J; bases not matched to a gene: 5. The CDR3 DNA reads as TGCGCCAGCAGCGGAACGACTAGCGGGGGGGAAGAGACCCAGTACTTC. It yields the protein CASSGTTSGGEETQYF.

V and J are TRBV4-1 and TRBJ1-3, with 7 bases fitting TRBD1. From germline, CDR1 is MGHRA and CDR2 YSYEKL. V lost 6 bases, J lost 0 bases, and 5 bases stayed unmatched. The CDR3 totals 15 residues. CDR3 loop: CASSLDRASGNTIYF. CDR3 coding DNA: TGCGCCAGCAGTCTCGACAGGGCCTCTGGAAACACCATATATTTT.

To note about this clone: Other DNA variants within this sample encode the same CDR3. V gene TRBV7-9 combines with J gene TRBJ1-1; D might be TRBD1 (6 bases). The germline V and J ends were trimmed by 7 bases and 4 bases, with 13 bases remaining between them. This CDR3 region has 13 residues. The V gene's germline CDR1 is SEHNR and CDR2 FQNEAQ (reference sequence). The CDR3 here is CASTSGEGTEAFF. The CDR3 DNA is TGTGCCAGCACCTCAGGGGAGGGCACTGAAGCTTTCTTT.

The chain combines TRBV9 with TRBJ1-2, with D possibly TRBD1 on 6 matching bases. The length of the CDR3 is 15 residues. Germline CDR1 SGDLS, CDR2 YYNGEE. The V and J ends lost 0 bases and 8 bases respectively, with 17 bases between them. The DNA for the CDR3 is TGTGCCAGCAGCGTAGACCCGGACAGCCCGGGAGGCTACACCTTC. It encodes CASSVDPDSPGGYTF.

CDR3 region: CASSTTGGLYTEAFF. CDR3 bases: TGTGCCAGCAGTACTACAGGGGGTCTGTACACTGAAGCTTTCTTT. This chain uses TRBV27 with TRBJ1-1; 8 nucleotides line up with TRBD1. The CDR3 extends over 15 amino acids. V lost 5 bases and J lost 3; bases outside the gene matches: 8. The germline V gene has CDR1 MNHEY and CDR2 SMNVEV (reference sequence).

V usage is TRBV24-1 and J usage is TRBJ2-5; TRBD2 matches at 8 bases. Germline V gives CDR1 KGHDR, CDR2 SFDVKD. The CDR3 spans 16 residues. V shed 3 bases, J shed 5 bases, and the junction held 10 bases outside the gene matches. The CDR3 protein is CATSDPKAGDVETQYF. The CDR3 DNA is TGTGCCACCAGTGATCCAAAAGCGGGGGACGTGGAGACCCAGTACTTC.

The chain recombines TRBV7-9 with TRBJ2-3; 8 bases map to TRBD2. Trimming removed 6 bases from V and 4 bases from J; junction bases left unmatched: 9. The CDR3 spans 15 residues. The V gene's germline CDR1 is SEHNR and CDR2 FQNEAQ (reference sequence). In DNA form, the CDR3 reads TGTGCCAGCAGGGAGCTTGCGGGAGGTTCAGATACGCAGTATTTT. Protein product: CASRELAGGSDTQYF.

The table lists this clone with a few counts. The chain carries TRBV5-4 and TRBJ1-2, with TRBD1 matching 8 bases. This CDR3 contains 14 residues. V was pared by 4 bases and J by 6 bases, with 8 bases of the junction left unmatched. Looked up from germline, CDR1 is SGHNT and CDR2 is YYREEE (reference sequence). CDR3 region: CASSDTQGANGYTF. The CDR3 DNA follows: TGTGCCAGCAGCGACACTCAGGGGGCAAATGGCTACACCTTC.

This chain links TRBV19 with TRBJ2-5, with TRBD2 identical over 14 bases. The CDR3 has 15 amino acids. With 6 bases clipped from V and 5 bases from J, the junction kept 5 bases outside the gene matches. The germline V gene encodes CDR1 LNHDA and CDR2 SQIVND (reference sequence). CDR3 region: CASSPGLAGGETQYF. Written as DNA, the CDR3 is TGTGCCAGTAGCCCCGGACTAGCGGGAGGCGAGACCCAGTACTTC.

The chain uses TRBV2 and TRBJ2-5; tentatively, D is TRBD2 (5 bases). CDR3 length: 14 residues. Germline V gene sequence: CDR1 SNHLY, CDR2 FYNNEI. V was trimmed by 7 bases and J by 3 bases, leaving 15 bases between them. The CDR3 region is CASIIQSGEETQYF. The DNA of the CDR3 is TGTGCCAGCATTATCCAAAGCGGAGAAGAGACCCAGTACTTC.

The genes are TRBV2 and TRBJ1-1, with 9 bases lining up with TRBD1. CDR3 length equals 15 residues. V shed 7 bases and J 5 bases; nucleotides not matched to a gene: 11. Per the germline V gene, CDR1 is SNHLY and CDR2 is FYNNEI. CDR3 residues: CASIKPRTGETEAFF. CDR3 nucleotide sequence: TGTGCCAGCATAAAACCTAGGACAGGGGAGACTGAAGCTTTCTTT. Looking up the rest from reference TRBV2 and TRBJ1-1 gives the full variable domain: EPEVTQTPSHQVTQMGQEVILRCVPISNHLYFYWYRQILGQKVEFLVSFYNNEISEKSEIFDDQFSVERPDGSNFTLKIRSTKLEDSAMYFCASIKPRTGETEAFFGQGTRLTVV.

V usage is TRBV19 and J usage is TRBJ2-1; 7 bases fit TRBD1. The CDR3 consists of 14 residues. CDR1 LNHDA and CDR2 SQIVND come from the germline V gene (reference sequence). The trim removed 6 bases at V and 4 bases at J, leaving 6 bases unmatched. The CDR3 protein is CASRPGQEYNEQFF. The CDR3 DNA sequence: TGTGCCAGTAGGCCCGGACAGGAGTACAATGAGCAGTTCTTC.

For the CDR3, the DNA is TGTGCCTGGAGTCGAGACACGATCTCCTACGAGCAGTACTTC. Translation gives CAWSRDTISYEQYF. The chain carries TRBV30 and TRBJ2-7; D gene uncertain. This CDR3 is built from 14 residues. The V gene lost 2 bases and the J gene lost 0 bases, with 11 bases spanning the gap. CDR1 is GTSNPN, CDR2 SVGIG, per germline (reference sequence).

The V and J genes are TRBV2 and TRBJ1-1; the match to TRBD1 covers 9 bases. V lost 6 bases to trimming and J lost 7 bases; unmatched junction nucleotides: 9. Looked up from germline, CDR1 is SNHLY and CDR2 is FYNNEI. The CDR3 totals 14 residues. The CDR3 spells CASSPEDRGGEAFF. For the CDR3, the DNA is TGTGCCAGCAGCCCCGAGGACAGGGGTGGTGAAGCTTTCTTT. Complete variable domain (other parts from reference TRBV2 and TRBJ1-1): EPEVTQTPSHQVTQMGQEVILRCVPISNHLYFYWYRQILGQKVEFLVSFYNNEISEKSEIFDDQFSVERPDGSNFTLKIRSTKLEDSAMYFCASSPEDRGGEAFFGQGTRLTVV.

The chain uses TRBV2 and TRBJ2-7, with a tentative D call TRBD1 (6 bases). The CDR3 runs 13 residues. V lost 5 bases and J 6 bases, leaving 14 bases between the germline ends. CDR1 and CDR2 from the germline V gene are SNHLY and FYNNEI. CDR3 in DNA: TGTGCCAGCAGTCCAGGGGTGGGGATCGAGCAGTACTTC. Translation gives CASSPGVGIEQYF.

CDR3 coding DNA: TGCGCCAGCAGCCAAGATAATGGGCTATCCTACAATGAGCAGTTCTTC. As protein: CASSQDNGLSYNEQFF. This sequence joins TRBV4-3 and TRBJ2-1, with D unresolved. Germline V lookup: CDR1 LGHNA, CDR2 YSLEER. The CDR3 extends over 16 amino acids. Trimming left V 0 bases short and J 1 base short, with 10 bases between.

CDR3: CASGQYNSPLHF. The CDR3 coding sequence is TGTGCCAGCGGACAGTATAATTCACCCCTCCACTTT. V is TRBV6-5 and J is TRBJ1-6, with a weak D call TRBD1 (6 bases). The V gene lost 8 bases and the J gene lost 4 bases, with 6 bases spanning the gap. Germline CDR1 is MNHEY and CDR2 is SVGAGI. This CDR3 has 12 residues.

The V and J genes are TRBV5-6 and TRBJ1-1, with a weak D call TRBD1 (6 bases). CDR1 is SGHDT, CDR2 YYEEEE, per germline. This CDR3 has 15 amino acids. The germline V and J ends were trimmed by 5 bases and 3 bases, with 17 bases remaining between them. CDR3 coding DNA: TGTGCCAGCAGGTTTGGATTGGGGGCTGACACTGAAGCTTTCTTT. It encodes CASRFGLGADTEAFF.

The chain uses TRBV7-2 and TRBJ2-1; D gene uncertain. The CDR3 totals 15 residues. The ends were cut back, 2 bases at V and 5 bases at J, with 13 bases in the middle. The germline V gene encodes CDR1 SGHTA and CDR2 FQGNSA. CDR3 sequence (DNA): TGTGCCAGCAGCTTATATCGCGGAGATAACAATGAGCAGTTCTTC. Translating gives CASSLYRGDNNEQFF.

The rearrangement joins TRBV30 to TRBJ1-4; no firm D call. This CDR3 region has 14 residues. CDR1 and CDR2 (germline): GTSNPN, SVGIG (reference sequence). V lost 8 bases and J 0 bases, leaving 13 bases between the germline ends. In DNA form, the CDR3 reads TGTGCCACAGATCAGGACTCAACTAATGAAAAACTGTTTTTT. Its protein product is CATDQDSTNEKLFF.

V is TRBV2 and J is TRBJ2-5; 8 positions agree with TRBD2. This CDR3 is 14 amino acids long. Trimming removed 3 bases from V and 1 base from J; junction bases left unmatched: 1. Germline V lookup: CDR1 SNHLY, CDR2 FYNNEI. The CDR3 coding sequence is TGTGCCAGCAGTGACCGGGGGGGCCAAGAGACCCAGTACTTC. Translating it yields CASSDRGGQETQYF. Full variable domain (missing parts from reference TRBV2 and TRBJ2-5): EPEVTQTPSHQVTQMGQEVILRCVPISNHLYFYWYRQILGQKVEFLVSFYNNEISEKSEIFDDQFSVERPDGSNFTLKIRSTKLEDSAMYFCASSDRGGQETQYFGPGTRLLVL.

The gene calls are TRBV2 and TRBJ2-1, with 11 bases that match TRBD2. CDR1 and CDR2 from the germline V gene are SNHLY and FYNNEI. The junction had 14 bases not matched to a gene; V was cut back by 4 bases and J by 6 bases. The CDR3 loop spans 18 amino acids. CDR3 region: CASSVLAGGVREGNEQFF. CDR3 bases: TGTGCCAGCAGTGTTCTAGCGGGGGGCGTTAGGGAAGGCAATGAGCAGTTCTTC.

V is TRBV6-1 and J is TRBJ2-7, with D perhaps matching TRBD2 (5 bases). This CDR3 contains 11 residues. CDR1 is MNHNS, CDR2 SASEGT, per germline. V was shortened by 6 bases and J by 6 bases, with 9 bases between the two germline ends. The CDR3 nucleotides are TGTGCCAGCAGCATCGGAGGCGAGCAGTACTTC. This translates into CASSIGGEQYF.